These T cell receptor beta chains were read from a single sample in a study of cytomegalovirus exposure and HLA in healthy donors. Clones were read by immunoSEQ multiplex PCR, and TCRdb kept only the in-frame ones, dropping some. This sample has tens of thousands of clones, with approximately 78% found just once. Sequenced material: PBMCs. These receptors were taken from a man in his forties in good health and CMV-seronegative. CDR3s include the opening cysteine and the closing phenylalanine or tryptophan. The D gene is left open where the match is weak. Not every row has a clone size; where given, it reads once, few, many or a size class.

j_call: TRBJ1-1
clone_size: -
d_call: -
v_call: TRBV28
cdr3_nt: TGTGCCAGCAGCCCTAGGGAGTTGAACACTGAAGCTTTCTTT
cdr3_aa: CASSPRELNTEAFF

j_call: TRBJ2-6
clone_size: few
d_call: -
v_call: TRBV2
cdr3_nt: TGTGCCAGCAGCGACAGTCTCTCTGGGGCCAACGTCCTGACTTTC
cdr3_aa: CASSDSLSGANVLTF

j_call: TRBJ2-7
clone_size: -
d_call: TRBD2
v_call: TRBV7-6
cdr3_nt: TGTGCCAGCAGCTTACTGACTAGCGGTTCCACTTACGAGCAGTACTTC
cdr3_aa: CASSLLTSGSTYEQYF

j_call: TRBJ2-7
clone_size: -
d_call: -
v_call: TRBV6-5
cdr3_nt: TGTGCCAGCAGTTACTCTACAGGGTACGAGCAGTACTTC
cdr3_aa: CASSYSTGYEQYF

j_call: TRBJ1-2
clone_size: -
d_call: TRBD1
v_call: TRBV11-2
cdr3_nt: TGTGCCAGCAGCTTAGAGCGACAGGGTGGTGGCTACACCTTC
cdr3_aa: CASSLERQGGGYTF

j_call: TRBJ2-2
clone_size: -
d_call: TRBD2
v_call: TRBV13
cdr3_nt: TGTGCCAGCAGCTTCACCGGGTTCGAGCGGGGCGCGAACACCGGGGAGCTGTTTTTT
cdr3_aa: CASSFTGFERGANTGELFF

j_call: TRBJ2-1
clone_size: few
d_call: -
v_call: TRBV11-2
cdr3_nt: TGTGCCAGCAGCTTAGATCGCGGCGATAGTCGGTTCTTC
cdr3_aa: CASSLDRGDSRFF

j_call: TRBJ2-2
clone_size: -
d_call: TRBD2
v_call: TRBV5-1
cdr3_nt: TGCGCCAGCAGCCCGAAGGCGGGGGGGCTGGGCACCGGGGAGCTGTTTTTT
cdr3_aa: CASSPKAGGLGTGELFF

j_call: TRBJ1-2
clone_size: -
d_call: -
v_call: TRBV7-2
cdr3_nt: TGTGCCAGCAGCCCCCCCCTGGGGGCGCACTATGGCTACACCTTC
cdr3_aa: CASSPPLGAHYGYTF

j_call: TRBJ1-1
clone_size: few
d_call: -
v_call: TRBV27
cdr3_nt: TGTGCCATCCTCAAGGTCCCCCCGGGGACTGAAGCTTTCTTT
cdr3_aa: CAILKVPPGTEAFF

j_call: TRBJ2-3
clone_size: -
d_call: TRBD1
v_call: TRBV29-1
cdr3_nt: TGCAGCGGTAGGACAGGCAGCACAGATACGCAGTATTTT
cdr3_aa: CSGRTGSTDTQYF

j_call: TRBJ1-4
clone_size: few
d_call: -
v_call: TRBV6-5
cdr3_nt: TGTGCCAGCAGTTACGGGGGGGCGGCTAATGAAAAACTGTTTTTT
cdr3_aa: CASSYGGAANEKLFF

j_call: TRBJ2-3
clone_size: -
d_call: TRBD2
v_call: TRBV28
cdr3_nt: TGTGCCAGCAGTTTTCTTGGCGGGAGGTTCGCAGATACGCAGTATTTT
cdr3_aa: CASSFLGGRFADTQYF

j_call: TRBJ1-5
clone_size: few
d_call: -
v_call: TRBV2
cdr3_nt: TGTGCCAGCAGTGACAGAGAGGGAAATCAGCCCCAGCATTTT
cdr3_aa: CASSDREGNQPQHF

j_call: TRBJ2-1
clone_size: -
d_call: -
v_call: TRBV19
cdr3_nt: TGTGCCAGTAGTATCCGCCGCGAAGATGAGCAGTTCTTC
cdr3_aa: CASSIRREDEQFF

j_call: TRBJ2-1
clone_size: -
d_call: TRBD1
v_call: TRBV7-2
cdr3_nt: TGTGCCAGCAGCTTAGGGGGGGACAGGGCGGTAGAGCAGTTCTTC
cdr3_aa: CASSLGGDRAVEQFF

j_call: TRBJ2-3
clone_size: -
d_call: -
v_call: TRBV5-4
cdr3_nt: TGTGCCAGCAGCTTGCCCGGGGGCACAGATACGCAGTATTTT
cdr3_aa: CASSLPGGTDTQYF

j_call: TRBJ2-5
clone_size: -
d_call: -
v_call: TRBV14
cdr3_nt: TGTGCCAGCAGCCAAGATCCGGGGATCGGGAGAGAGACCCAGTACTTC
cdr3_aa: CASSQDPGIGRETQYF

j_call: TRBJ1-1
clone_size: -
d_call: TRBD1
v_call: TRBV5-1
cdr3_nt: TGCGCCAGCAGCCCCTCGGGACAGGGTACAGGAGACACTGAAGCTTTCTTT
cdr3_aa: CASSPSGQGTGDTEAFF

j_call: TRBJ1-5
clone_size: -
d_call: -
v_call: TRBV7-8
cdr3_nt: TGTGCCAGCAGCTTGGTAGTCCAGGGGAACAATCAGCCCCAGCATTTT
cdr3_aa: CASSLVVQGNNQPQHF

j_call: TRBJ2-3
clone_size: -
d_call: -
v_call: TRBV5-1
cdr3_nt: TGCGCCAGCAACCCGGACACACGCACAGATACGCAGTATTTT
cdr3_aa: CASNPDTRTDTQYF

j_call: TRBJ2-7
clone_size: -
d_call: -
v_call: TRBV14
cdr3_nt: TGTGCCAGCAACCCAGGGACAAACCGTTACGAGCAGTACTTC
cdr3_aa: CASNPGTNRYEQYF

j_call: TRBJ2-3
clone_size: -
d_call: TRBD1
v_call: TRBV5-1
cdr3_nt: TGCGCCAGCAGCTTGGGAGGGACAGACTACACAGATACGCAGTATTTT
cdr3_aa: CASSLGGTDYTDTQYF

j_call: TRBJ2-3
clone_size: -
d_call: -
v_call: TRBV19
cdr3_nt: TGTGCCAGTATTCCTAGCACGGATACGCAGTATTTT
cdr3_aa: CASIPSTDTQYF

j_call: TRBJ2-7
clone_size: -
d_call: TRBD1
v_call: TRBV15
cdr3_nt: TGTGCCACCAGCATGGGACAGGGGAATTACGAGCAGTACTTC
cdr3_aa: CATSMGQGNYEQYF

j_call: TRBJ1-1
clone_size: few
d_call: -
v_call: TRBV7-2
cdr3_nt: TGTGCCAGCAGCTTAGTCGACGGGGTCACTGAAGCTTTCTTT
cdr3_aa: CASSLVDGVTEAFF

j_call: TRBJ2-2
clone_size: -
d_call: TRBD1
v_call: TRBV9
cdr3_nt: TGTGCCAGCAGCGCCTCCGGGACAGGGGCGATAGGGACCGGGGAGCTGTTTTTT
cdr3_aa: CASSASGTGAIGTGELFF

j_call: TRBJ2-1
clone_size: few
d_call: -
v_call: TRBV6-4
cdr3_nt: TGTGCCAGCAGTTACCTGGGGGGCAATGAGCAGTTCTTC
cdr3_aa: CASSYLGGNEQFF

j_call: TRBJ2-7
clone_size: -
d_call: TRBD2
v_call: TRBV28
cdr3_nt: TGTGCCAGCAGACCGGGGGGCTACGAGCAGTACTTC
cdr3_aa: CASRPGGYEQYF

j_call: TRBJ1-1
clone_size: few
d_call: TRBD1
v_call: TRBV27
cdr3_nt: TGTGCCAGCAGTCCAGGGACAGGGGAAGCTTTCTTT
cdr3_aa: CASSPGTGEAFF

j_call: TRBJ2-3
clone_size: -
d_call: -
v_call: TRBV2
cdr3_nt: TGTGCCAGCAGTGAAATTACCGGAGGAGATACGCAGTATTTT
cdr3_aa: CASSEITGGDTQYF

j_call: TRBJ2-1
clone_size: -
d_call: -
v_call: TRBV27
cdr3_nt: TGTGCCAGCAGTTCAGGGGCCCTATTCCTGAGGGATGAGCAGTTCTTC
cdr3_aa: CASSSGALFLRDEQFF

j_call: TRBJ1-6
clone_size: -
d_call: -
v_call: TRBV4-1
cdr3_nt: TGCGCCAGCAGCCAAGATCCAAGAGGGTGGAATTCACCCCTCCACTTT
cdr3_aa: CASSQDPRGWNSPLHF

j_call: TRBJ2-7
clone_size: -
d_call: -
v_call: TRBV2
cdr3_nt: TGTGCCAGCAGTGAAGCGCGGCACGAGCAGTACTTC
cdr3_aa: CASSEARHEQYF

j_call: TRBJ1-2
clone_size: few
d_call: TRBD1
v_call: TRBV29-1
cdr3_nt: TGCAGCGTTGAGAGACAGGGGGGTAACTATGGCTACACCTTC
cdr3_aa: CSVERQGGNYGYTF

j_call: TRBJ2-3
clone_size: -
d_call: TRBD2
v_call: TRBV28
cdr3_nt: TGTGCCAGCAGTTTGAGACGTACCTGGGGGACTAGCGGACCACTAGACACAGATACGCAGTATTTT
cdr3_aa: CASSLRRTWGTSGPLDTDTQYF

j_call: TRBJ2-2
clone_size: -
d_call: -
v_call: TRBV19
cdr3_nt: TGTGCCAGTAGCAATCTCCGGGTCGCGAACACCGGGGAGCTGTTTTTT
cdr3_aa: CASSNLRVANTGELFF

j_call: TRBJ2-3
clone_size: -
d_call: TRBD2
v_call: TRBV7-3
cdr3_nt: TGTGCCAGCAGCTTAAATGGCGGGAGTTCAGATACGCAGTATTTT
cdr3_aa: CASSLNGGSSDTQYF

j_call: TRBJ2-4
clone_size: -
d_call: TRBD2
v_call: TRBV4-2
cdr3_nt: TGTGCCAGCAGCCAAGATACTAGCGGGAAAAACATTCAGTACTTC
cdr3_aa: CASSQDTSGKNIQYF

j_call: TRBJ2-1
clone_size: -
d_call: TRBD1
v_call: TRBV28
cdr3_nt: TGTGCCAGCAGTGACAGGGCCAACGATTTCCGTGAGCAGTTCTTC
cdr3_aa: CASSDRANDFREQFF